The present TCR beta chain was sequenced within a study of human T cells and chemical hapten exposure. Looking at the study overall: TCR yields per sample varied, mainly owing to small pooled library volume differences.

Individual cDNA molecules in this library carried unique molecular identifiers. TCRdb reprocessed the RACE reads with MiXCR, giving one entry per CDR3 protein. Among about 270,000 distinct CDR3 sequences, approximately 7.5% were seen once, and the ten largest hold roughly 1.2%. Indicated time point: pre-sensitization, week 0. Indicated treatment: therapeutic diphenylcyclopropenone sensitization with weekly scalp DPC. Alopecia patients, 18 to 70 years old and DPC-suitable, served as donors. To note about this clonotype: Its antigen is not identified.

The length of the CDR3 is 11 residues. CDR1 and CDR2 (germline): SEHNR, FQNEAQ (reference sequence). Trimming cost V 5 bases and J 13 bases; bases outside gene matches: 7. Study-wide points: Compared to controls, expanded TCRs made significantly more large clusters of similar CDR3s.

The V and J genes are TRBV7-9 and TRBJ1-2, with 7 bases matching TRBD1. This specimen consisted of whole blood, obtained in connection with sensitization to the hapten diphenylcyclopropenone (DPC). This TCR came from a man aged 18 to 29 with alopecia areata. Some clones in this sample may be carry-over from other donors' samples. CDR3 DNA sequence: TGTGCCAGCAGCAAAGACAGGGCCCGCACCTTC. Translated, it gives CASSKDRARTF.